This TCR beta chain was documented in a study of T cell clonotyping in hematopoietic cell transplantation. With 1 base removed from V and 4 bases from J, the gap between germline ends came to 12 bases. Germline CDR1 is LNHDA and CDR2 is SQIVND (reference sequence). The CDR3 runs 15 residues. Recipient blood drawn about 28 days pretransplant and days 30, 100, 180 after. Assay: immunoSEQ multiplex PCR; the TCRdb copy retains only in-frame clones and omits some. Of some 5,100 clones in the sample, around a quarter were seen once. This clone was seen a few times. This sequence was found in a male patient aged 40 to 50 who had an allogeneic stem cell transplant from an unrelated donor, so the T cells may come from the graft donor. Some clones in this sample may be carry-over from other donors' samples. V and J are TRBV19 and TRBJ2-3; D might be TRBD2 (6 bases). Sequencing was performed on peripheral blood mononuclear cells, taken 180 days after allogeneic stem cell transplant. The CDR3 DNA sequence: TGTGCCAGTAGTATAGCCGGCGGGATCTCAGATACGCAGTATTTT. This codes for CASSIAGGISDTQYF.